The T cell receptor beta chain under discussion was sequenced for a study of shared clonotypes between healthy human individuals. Across the whole study: In total, the donors were a couple of women and a few men aged 18 to 49.

Assay used: immunoSEQ multiplex PCR; TCRdb lists only in-frame clones, some missing. The sample comprises about 380,000 clones, about 97% of which are singletons, and less than 0.35% rests with the top ten. V lost 6 bases, J lost 4 bases, and 16 bases lay in between. The CDR3 is made up of 15 amino acids. In germline, CDR1 is MDHEN, CDR2 SYDVKM. Sequences were obtained from memory CD8+ T cells sorted from blood. Regarding subset: CD45RO+ cells pooled with CCR7-negative TemRA cells. The chain has TRBV28 and TRBJ1-5; no clear D gene. This clonotype originated in a man aged 25 to 40 in good health. The CDR3 is CASRHLGRENQPQHF. The CDR3 nucleotides are TGTGCCAGCAGGCACCTGGGTAGGGAGAATCAGCCCCAGCATTTT.